The 30 T cell receptor beta chains given below trace back to one sample, sequenced in a study of response to subunit inactivated influenza vaccine. TCRdb called the RT-PCR reads again in MiXCR, with one record for every CDR3 protein. This sample yields some 850,000 distinct CDR3 sequences, of which around a sixth are seen a single time; 11% belongs to the top ten. The input for sequencing was PBMCs from blood, taken roughly 5 days after vaccination. The receptors stem from a man in his fifties or sixties who received an inactivated influenza vaccine.

This clonotype was recorded at least ten times. The rearrangement uses TRBV7-2 and TRBJ2-4, with a weak D call TRBD2 (6 bases). Looked up from germline, CDR1 is SGHTA and CDR2 is FQGNSA. The ends were cut back, 5 bases at V and 8 bases at J, with 13 bases in the middle. The CDR3 has 13 amino acids. The CDR3 loop reads CASSPGTYDIQYF. The CDR3 DNA follows: TGTGCCAGCAGCCCCGGGACTTATGACATTCAGTACTTC.

V and J are TRBV5-1 and TRBJ2-7; 8 bases map to TRBD2. The CDR3 runs to 14 residues. Germline V gene sequence: CDR1 SGHRS, CDR2 YFSETQ. Trimming took 0 bases from V and 7 from J; bases not matched to a gene: 6. The CDR3 loop reads CASSLAGASGEQYF. The CDR3 region has the DNA TGCGCCAGCAGCTTGGCCGGTGCTAGCGGGGAGCAGTACTTC.

There are many counts of this clonotype. This chain joins TRBV5-1 and TRBJ2-7, with TRBD1 matching over 9 bases. CDR3 length: 14 amino acids. CDR1 is SGHRS and CDR2 is YFSETQ in the germline V gene. Losses at the gene ends were 2 bases for V and 6 bases for J; bases not matched to a gene: 6. In DNA, the CDR3 is TGCGCCAGCAGCTTACAGGGGGCTAAGAGCGAGCAGTACTTC. It specifies CASSLQGAKSEQYF.

This clonotype was observed a handful of times. V usage is TRBV6-5 and J usage is TRBJ2-7; D perhaps matches TRBD1 (5 bases). The CDR3 totals 16 residues. V lost 0 bases, J lost 1 base, and 13 bases lay in between. Germline V gene sequence: CDR1 MNHEY, CDR2 SVGAGI. The CDR3 region is CASSYSYSPGSYEQYF. The CDR3 bases are TGTGCCAGCAGTTACTCGTACTCCCCAGGGTCCTACGAGCAGTACTTC.

V usage is TRBV4-1 and J usage is TRBJ1-4; weak D call: TRBD1 (5 bases). V gave up 1 base and J gave up 6 bases, with 15 bases separating them. Germline assignment: CDR1 MGHRA and CDR2 YSYEKL. The CDR3 covers 16 residues. CDR3 coding DNA: TGCGCCAGCAGCCAAGGCAACCCGGGACTAGATGAAAAACTGTTTTTT. It yields the protein CASSQGNPGLDEKLFF.

In this sample, this clonotype turned up a few times. The J gene is TRBJ2-5, the V gene TRBV9; 7 bases agree with TRBD1. Germline V lookup: CDR1 SGDLS, CDR2 YYNGEE. V was clipped by 0 bases and J by 2 bases; unmatched bases: 4. This CDR3 comprises 15 residues. CDR3 coding DNA: TGTGCCAGCAGCGTAGAGGCAGGGGGTCAAGAGACCCAGTACTTC. It translates to CASSVEAGGQETQYF.

This clonotype appeared a single time. The junction departs from germline at one end; a sequencing error may be responsible. V gene TRBV30 combines with J gene TRBJ2-1, with TRBD2 matching over 7 bases. The CDR3 has 14 amino acids. Germline V CDR1 and CDR2: GTSNPN, SVGIG (reference sequence). CDR3: CAWSGLAAYNEQLF. The CDR3 DNA sequence: TGTGCCTGGAGTGGGCTAGCGGCTTACAATGAGCAGCTCTTC.

J is TRBJ2-1 and V is TRBV6-1; maybe TRBD1 (6 bases). CDR1 is MNHNS and CDR2 is SASEGT in the germline V gene. The CDR3 covers 14 residues. V gave up 6 bases and J gave up 6 bases, with 15 bases separating them. The CDR3 DNA follows: TGTGCCAGCAGCCTCGGGACAATGAGCAATGAGCAGTTCTTC. This sequence encodes CASSLGTMSNEQFF.

The rearrangement links TRBV11-2 to TRBJ2-1; TRBD2 aligns across 13 bases. J was trimmed by 4 bases and V by 7 bases; bases with no gene match: 7. The CDR3 length is 16 residues. CDR1 is SGHAT and CDR2 is FQNNGV in the germline V gene. Here the CDR3 reads CASMRLAGGRYNEQFF. The CDR3 DNA follows: TGTGCCAGCATGCGACTAGCGGGGGGTCGATACAATGAGCAGTTCTTC.

The chain employs TRBV9 and TRBJ2-1, with 9 bases aligning to TRBD2. From germline, CDR1 is SGDLS and CDR2 YYNGEE. The V gene end was trimmed by 4 bases and the J gene end by 10 bases; junction bases not matched to a gene: 9. CDR3 length: 14 residues. CDR3: CASSYGGRAGEQFF. The CDR3 DNA reads as TGTGCCAGCAGCTATGGCGGGAGGGCCGGAGAGCAGTTCTTC.

This sequence joins TRBV28 and TRBJ2-7; D is uncertain. V lost 2 bases, J lost 2 bases, and 10 bases lay in between. Germline-derived CDR1 and CDR2 are MDHEN and SYDVKM. CDR3 length: 14 residues. CDR3: CASSLKGLPYEQYF. CDR3 DNA sequence: TGTGCCAGCAGTTTAAAGGGTCTACCCTACGAGCAGTACTTC.

This clonotype was observed at least ten times. The chain combines TRBV7-2 with TRBJ2-7; D is possibly TRBD2 (7 bases). There are 14 residues in the CDR3. The germline V and J ends were trimmed by 7 bases and 0 bases, with 13 bases remaining between them. The V gene's germline CDR1 is SGHTA and CDR2 FQGNSA. The CDR3 region has the DNA TGTGCCAGCAAGGGGGGGTTAAGCTCCTACGAGCAGTACTTC. As protein: CASKGGLSSYEQYF. Filled out from reference TRBV7-2 and TRBJ2-7, the complete variable domain reads GAGVSQSPSNKVTEKGKDVELRCDPISGHTALYWYRQSLGQGLEFLIYFQGNSAPDKSGLPSDRFSAERTGGSVSTLTIQRTQQEDSAVYLCASKGGLSSYEQYFGPGTRLTVT.

Only a few counts were recorded for this clonotype. The gene calls are TRBV15 and TRBJ1-5; D ambiguous. Germline V gene sequence: CDR1 LNHNV, CDR2 YYDKDF (reference sequence). Between the trimmed V and J ends, which lost 0 bases and 0 bases, there was a span of 21 bases. The CDR3 runs 20 residues. CDR3 DNA sequence: TGTGCCACCAGCAGAGATTTCGTTACCCGGGCCTGGCATAGCAATCAGCCCCAGCATTTT. It codes for CATSRDFVTRAWHSNQPQHF.

This clonotype appeared a few times. J is TRBJ2-7 and V is TRBV4-1; D is possibly TRBD1 (5 bases). Deletions cut 1 base from V and 0 bases from J, with 13 bases between. This CDR3 is 16 amino acids long. The germline gives CDR1 MGHRA, CDR2 YSYEKL. The CDR3 nucleotides are TGCGCCAGCAGCCAAGTTGGGGCAGGTTTCTCCTACGAGCAGTACTTC. Its protein product is CASSQVGAGFSYEQYF.

This clonotype showed up just a few times. V usage is TRBV10-3 and J usage is TRBJ2-3; D uncertain. CDR1 ENHRY and CDR2 SYGVKD come from the germline V gene. The CDR3 runs 15 residues. Trimming took 2 bases from V and 4 from J, leaving 13 bases between them. The CDR3 bases are TGTGCCATCAGTGAGAGTACCATACCTCCAGATACGCAGTATTTT. Encoded protein: CAISESTIPPDTQYF.

This clonotype was picked up a small number of times. CDR3 sequence reads: CASNLMAYEQYF. CDR3 nucleotide sequence: TGTGCCAGCAACCTGATGGCCTACGAGCAGTACTTC. The genes are TRBV5-6 and TRBJ2-7; no firm D call. The CDR3 is 12 residues long. The germline V gene encodes CDR1 SGHDT and CDR2 YYEEEE. V lost 6 bases to trimming and J lost 2 bases, with 9 bases between them.

Only a few counts were recorded for this clonotype. The gene calls are TRBV12-3 or TRBV12-4 and TRBJ1-5; no clear D gene. V was shortened by 3 bases and J by 2 bases, with 14 bases between the two germline ends. The CDR3 loop spans 16 amino acids. The CDR3 region has the DNA TGTGCCAGCAGTTTGGATCCGGGTGCAGGCAATCAGCCCCAGCATTTT. Its protein product is CASSLDPGAGNQPQHF.

The chain has TRBV4-1 and TRBJ2-7; 8 bases are shared with TRBD1. This CDR3 spans 16 amino acids. Germline V CDR1 and CDR2: MGHRA, YSYEKL. J gave up 4 bases and V 0 bases, and 8 bases lay outside the gene matches. The CDR3 protein is CASSQDRDTGGYEQYF. DNA of the CDR3: TGCGCCAGCAGCCAAGATCGGGACACAGGGGGATACGAGCAGTACTTC.

This clonotype was counted ten times or more. The rearrangement joins TRBV5-1 to TRBJ2-3; D is perhaps TRBD1 (6 bases). CDR1 and CDR2 (germline): SGHRS, YFSETQ. V gave up 1 base and J gave up 1 base, with 10 bases separating them. The CDR3 covers 15 residues. This chain's CDR3 is CASSLQGQRTDTQYF. CDR3 bases: TGCGCCAGCAGCTTGCAGGGACAACGCACAGATACGCAGTATTTT.

This clonotype was detected only a few times. The chain has TRBV6-2 or TRBV6-3 and TRBJ1-6; D is perhaps TRBD1 (5 bases). V lost 5 bases, J lost 10 bases, and 9 bases lay in between. This CDR3 spans 12 amino acids. Germline V gene data show CDR1 as MNHEY and CDR2 as SVGEGT. CDR3 residues: CASSRTISPLHF. CDR3 nucleotide sequence: TGTGCCAGCAGTAGGACAATCTCACCCCTCCACTTT.

V and J are TRBV6-2 or TRBV6-3 and TRBJ2-7, with 7 bases fitting TRBD1. CDR3 length: 17 residues. With V trimmed by 6 bases and J by 1 base, 15 bases remained unmatched. The germline V gene has CDR1 MNHEY and CDR2 SVGEGT. This CDR3 is CASSPINRGQRSYEQYF. The CDR3 nucleotides are TGTGCCAGCAGCCCCATCAACAGGGGACAACGGTCCTACGAGCAGTACTTC.

The chain carries TRBV6-2 or TRBV6-3 and TRBJ1-5; D is perhaps TRBD1 (5 bases). V lost 8 bases and J 6 bases, leaving 11 bases between the germline ends. This CDR3 comprises 12 residues. From germline, CDR1 is MNHEY and CDR2 SVGEGT. CDR3 DNA: TGTGCCAGCGGCCAAGGGGTTCAGCCCCAGCATTTT. Its translation is CASGQGVQPQHF.

The rearrangement links TRBV4-1 to TRBJ1-1, with TRBD1 matching 8 bases. Germline CDR1 reads MGHRA; CDR2 reads YSYEKL. The ends lost 4 bases at V and 5 bases at J; junction bases unmatched: 9. CDR3 length: 15 amino acids. Here the CDR3 DNA reads TGCGCCAGCAGCCCCGGAATGGACAGGGAAACTGAAGCTTTCTTT. Encoded protein: CASSPGMDRETEAFF.

This sequence joins TRBV7-6 and TRBJ2-2; D may be TRBD1 or TRBD2 (5 bases each). The CDR3 consists of 16 residues. Germline CDR1 is SGHVS and CDR2 is FNYEAQ. V lost 5 bases and J 4 bases, leaving 17 bases between the germline ends. The DNA for the CDR3 is TGTGCCAGCAGCCCGCGTATGAGGGGTACCACCGGGGAGCTGTTTTTT. This sequence encodes CASSPRMRGTTGELFF.

V is TRBV6-1 and J is TRBJ1-6; D is undetermined. The CDR3 has 13 amino acids. From germline, CDR1 is MNHNS and CDR2 SASEGT. The V and J ends lost 6 bases and 10 bases respectively, with 13 bases between them. The CDR3 region has the DNA TGTGCCAGCAGAACCGACGGATTCTCACCCCTCCACTTT. Protein: CASRTDGFSPLHF.

The V gene is TRBV7-9, the J gene TRBJ1-5, with TRBD1 matching over 7 bases. The CDR3 covers 12 residues. J lost 5 bases, V lost 8 bases, and 3 bases had no gene match. CDR1 is SEHNR, CDR2 FQNEAQ, per germline (reference sequence). CDR3 amino acids: CASSRGDQPQHF. The CDR3, as DNA: TGTGCCAGCTCCAGGGGGGATCAGCCCCAGCATTTT.

This clonotype has only a few counts. This chain joins TRBV2 and TRBJ2-3; D gene unclear. CDR1 is SNHLY and CDR2 is FYNNEI in the germline V gene. V dropped 7 bases and J dropped 10 bases, with 12 bases sitting between them. This CDR3 has 11 residues. The CDR3 coding sequence is TGTGCCAGCACGACTTATTCCGCGCAGTATTTT. Encoded protein: CASTTYSAQYF.

The chain carries TRBV20-1 and TRBJ2-7, with TRBD1 identical over 10 bases. J was trimmed by 2 bases and V by 4 bases; bases with no gene match: 11. Germline V lookup: CDR1 DFQATT, CDR2 SNEGSKA (reference sequence). This CDR3 contains 16 residues. The CDR3 nucleotides are TGCAGTGCTATAGCCCCCGGGACAGGGGCTCCCTACGAGCAGTACTTC. This sequence encodes CSAIAPGTGAPYEQYF.

J is TRBJ2-2 and V is TRBV20-1; D unresolved. The V and J ends lost 4 bases and 0 bases respectively, with 6 bases between them. The germline CDR1 and CDR2 sequences are DFQATT and SNEGSKA (reference sequence). CDR3 length equals 13 residues. CDR3 nucleotides: TGCAGTGCTACAAGATCGAACACCGGGGAGCTGTTTTTT. As protein: CSATRSNTGELFF.

This clonotype was seen more than once but under ten times. The chain uses TRBV6-1 and TRBJ2-1; the match to TRBD2 covers 15 bases. The germline gives CDR1 MNHNS, CDR2 SASEGT. V lost 6 bases, J lost 0 bases, and 3 bases stayed unmatched. This CDR3 region has 17 residues. CDR3 region: CASRGLAGGPSYNEQFF. Written as DNA, the CDR3 is TGTGCCAGCAGGGGACTAGCGGGAGGACCCTCCTACAATGAGCAGTTCTTC.